What follows describes a single TCR beta chain. Its antigen is not known. Relative to the germline gene, one junction end is altered; a read error may explain this. This entry comes from a study of cytomegalovirus exposure and HLA in healthy donors. Overall study findings and caveats: The records held CMV serostatus as the only immune exposure information. High sensitivity and specificity were reportedly achieved when the classifier diagnosed cytomegalovirus status.

It was with 60 Vbeta and 13 Jbeta primers that the PCR ran. The assay was immunoSEQ multiplex PCR, and TCRdb's table has in-frame clones only and misses some. The repertoire holds approximately 110,000 clones, with 60% to 75% as singletons. CDR1 and CDR2 (germline): SGHRS, YFSETQ. This CDR3 has 16 residues. V and J are TRBV5-1 and TRBJ2-3; 11 positions agree with TRBD2. The source of this sequence is a woman aged 50 to 60 in good health and CMV-seropositive. The sample comprised PBMCs. This CDR3 reads CASSLAGLAVGDTQYF. For the CDR3, the DNA is TGCGCCAGCAGTTTGGCGGGACTAGCGGTGGGAGATACGCAGTATTTT.